This TCR beta chain came from a study of cytomegalovirus exposure and HLA in healthy donors. Study results and caveats: It was assumed in the presence/absence analyses that sequencing depth was roughly uniform across donors. Within a later analysis, the majority of CMV-associated TCR beta chains appeared HLA-restricted. Of the V segments, some could not be distinguished, including TRBV6-2 and TRBV6-3, and were excluded.

Both 60 Vbeta primers and 13 Jbeta primers went into the PCR. In the original analysis: In a later analysis, about 11 million of 65 million to 90 million unique beta chains occurred in at least two donors. Libraries were prepared by immunoSEQ multiplex PCR; TCRdb keeps only in-frame clonotypes and omits some of them. The DNA gave D and trimming, while V, J and clone size come from that table. The sample has about 200,000 clones. J gave up 4 bases and V 6 bases, and 9 bases lay outside the gene matches. Germline V gene data show CDR1 as SGHRS and CDR2 as YFSETQ. The CDR3 spans 15 residues. Comment on this clone: What it binds is not known.

This TCR came from a man aged 25-45 years in good health and CMV-seronegative. Sequenced sample: PBMCs. This sequence joins TRBV5-1 and TRBJ2-1; 8 nucleotides agree with TRBD2. CDR3 sequence: CASTESGSTYNEQFF. CDR3 DNA: TGCGCCAGCACCGAGAGCGGGAGTACTTACAATGAGCAGTTCTTC.